The T cell receptor beta chain under discussion was sequenced for a study of T cells in Graves' hyperthyroidism and ophthalmopathy. Study as a whole: The blood sample was taken at first diagnosis, before treatment began.

This clonotype was counted only a few times. Patients were excluded for uncontrolled infection, other autoimmune disease, pregnancy or lactation. Amplification yielded TCR beta CDR3 regions, with RNA transcripts as the source. First-round RT-PCR of the TCR CDR3 relied on the HTBI primer set. From the multiplex PCR reads, TCRdb called clonotypes with MiXCR, one entry per CDR3 protein. The data contain around 450,000 distinct CDR3 sequences, less than 20% of them singletons. Germline CDR1 SGDLS, CDR2 YYNGEE. This CDR3 comprises 14 residues. The germline V and J ends were trimmed by 0 bases and 0 bases, with 5 bases remaining between them.

The sample taken for sequencing was blood. The gene calls are TRBV9 and TRBJ2-3; D is undetermined. This clonotype was obtained from a woman younger than 30 with Graves' hyperthyroidism. In DNA, the CDR3 is TGTGCCAGCAGCGTAGCAGTGAGCACAGATACGCAGTATTTT. It specifies CASSVAVSTDTQYF.